One T cell receptor (beta chain) is described in this entry. Antigen: not known. This sample is drawn from a study of T cell responses to AZD1222 COVID-19 vaccine. Broader study findings: Variant regions that are unmutated are reportedly the target of nearly half of spike-specific TCRs. Donor demographics were predominantly white British with a female majority; clonal diversity may be underestimated. Sampling captured repertoires only after the peak T cell response.

Data came from immunoSEQ multiplex PCR; TCRdb stores just in-frame clones and leaves some out. The sample includes fewer than 85,000 clones, roughly 87% seen only once; the top ten take approximately 9.3%. The V gene lost 6 bases and the J gene lost 0 bases, with 14 bases spanning the gap. This CDR3 is 16 amino acids long. Germline V gene sequence: CDR1 SEHNR, CDR2 FQNEAQ (reference sequence). This rearrangement joins TRBV7-9 to TRBJ2-2; the D gene is possibly TRBD2 (6 bases). The clonotype originates from an adult who received the AZD1222 COVID-19 vaccine. The sequences come from peripheral blood, collected 28 days after the second AZD1222 dose. The CDR3: CASRARLATNTGELFF. CDR3 DNA sequence: TGTGCCAGCAGAGCTCGCCTAGCGACGAACACCGGGGAGCTGTTTTTT.